These 22 T cell receptor beta chains share one sample of origin, sequenced in a study of blood T cell repertoires in COVID-19 (dated by TCRdb to about 2020). Library method: the immunoSEQ multiplex PCR assay. Not all clones reach the TCRdb copy of this immuneACCESS table, which keeps in-frame sequences only. Checked studies attribute under half of the gap to unresolved V genes and leave the rest unexplained. For this sample the table gives about 12,000 clones, of which roughly 80% were detected only once. The top ten clonotypes cover less than 4.5% of the sample. The source material was peripheral blood. The receptor source for this set is a woman between 55 and 75 years old with acute or convalescent COVID-19.

This chain uses TRBV10-3 with TRBJ1-4, with D maybe TRBD1 (6 bases). V was shortened by 0 bases and J by 8 bases, with 13 bases between the two germline ends. Germline V gene data show CDR1 as ENHRY and CDR2 as SYGVKD. This CDR3 is 15 amino acids long. CDR3 bases: TGTGCCATCAGTGAGTCGCGGACAGAGGAGGAAAAACTGTTTTTT. This sequence encodes CAISESRTEEEKLFF.

V and J are TRBV7-8 and TRBJ2-6; D ambiguous. Deletions cut 0 bases from V and 0 bases from J, with 9 bases between. The CDR3 has 17 amino acids. The germline V gene has CDR1 SGHVS and CDR2 FQNEAQ. CDR3 sequence (DNA): TGTGCCAGCAGCTTAGCCTTTTGGAGCTCTGGGGCCAACGTCCTGACTTTC. Protein product: CASSLAFWSSGANVLTF.

The chain links TRBV6-1 to TRBJ2-5; unclear D gene. CDR3 length: 14 residues. Germline V CDR1 and CDR2: MNHNS, SASEGT. V was cut by 3 bases and J by 1 base, with 9 bases left in between. The CDR3, as DNA: TGTGCCAGCAGTGAGCCCAGTCTCCAAGAGACCCAGTACTTC. Its protein is CASSEPSLQETQYF.

The chain combines TRBV3-1 (or the pseudogene TRBV3-2) with TRBJ1-2; possibly TRBD1 for D (6 bases). V lost 2 bases and J 3 bases, leaving 7 bases between the germline ends. Germline CDR1 is LGHDT and CDR2 is YNNKEL (reference sequence). The CDR3 is made up of 13 amino acids. In nucleotides, the CDR3 is TGTGCCAGCAGCCAAAGACAGGACTATGGCTACACCTTC. Protein product: CASSQRQDYGYTF.

The chain links TRBV11-2 to TRBJ1-4; D is uncertain. The CDR3 covers 14 residues. CDR1 and CDR2 from the germline V gene are SGHAT and FQNNGV. V was clipped by 4 bases and J by 5 bases, with 11 bases between them. The CDR3 protein is CASSSGLTNEKLFF. The DNA for the CDR3 is TGTGCCAGCAGCTCTGGACTGACAAATGAAAAACTGTTTTTT.

The V call is TRBV28, the J call TRBJ1-2; 9 bases map to TRBD1. This CDR3 is 16 amino acids long. Germline V gene data show CDR1 as MDHEN and CDR2 as SYDVKM. V lost 6 bases and J lost 1; bases outside the gene matches: 9. The CDR3 DNA is TGTGCCAGCAGATTTCCAACAGGGGGCCTTAACTATGGCTACACCTTC. Its translation: CASRFPTGGLNYGYTF.

The rearrangement uses TRBV19 and TRBJ1-4; D is unclear. Germline CDR1 reads LNHDA; CDR2 reads SQIVND (reference sequence). Trimming took off 2 bases at V and 0 bases at J, with 7 bases between the two ends. This CDR3 has 15 amino acids. CDR3 loop: CASSIRGATNEKLFF. The CDR3 bases are TGTGCCAGTAGTATAAGAGGTGCAACTAATGAAAAACTGTTTTTT.

This chain connects TRBV4-2 to TRBJ1-6, with 8 bases fitting TRBD1. J was trimmed by 4 bases and V by 5 bases; bases with no gene match: 10. The CDR3 contains 17 residues. Germline loops: CDR1 LGHNA, CDR2 YNFKEQ. This CDR3 reads CASSGGVRTGYNSPLHF. In DNA form, the CDR3 reads TGTGCCAGCAGCGGAGGCGTCAGGACAGGGTATAATTCACCCCTCCACTTT.

Relative to its sample, this clone is medium-sized. This chain uses TRBV30 with TRBJ1-5; 9 bases line up with TRBD1. Losses at the gene ends were 3 bases for V and 3 bases for J; bases not matched to a gene: 12. The length of the CDR3 is 17 residues. Germline V gene data show CDR1 as GTSNPN and CDR2 as SVGIG (reference sequence). The CDR3 is CAWSGTAGQGNNQPQHF. CDR3 nucleotide sequence: TGTGCCTGGAGCGGTACAGCGGGACAGGGCAACAATCAGCCCCAGCATTTT.

This chain joins TRBV19 and TRBJ1-5; no reliable D call. The V gene lost 2 bases and the J gene lost 3 bases, with 11 bases spanning the gap. Germline V CDR1 and CDR2: LNHDA, SQIVND (reference sequence). This CDR3 has 15 amino acids. This CDR3 reads CASSISRNPNQPQHF. In nucleotides, the CDR3 is TGTGCCAGTAGTATAAGCAGGAATCCCAATCAGCCCCAGCATTTT.

The genes are TRBV5-1 and TRBJ1-1; 7 nucleotides agree with TRBD1. Germline V gives CDR1 SGHRS, CDR2 YFSETQ. V trimming: 0 bases; J trimming: 10 bases; junction bases outside the gene matches: 9. The CDR3 runs to 14 residues. DNA of the CDR3: TGCGCCAGCAGCTTGGCGGCGGGGACAGCGTCAGCTTTCTTT. Translation: CASSLAAGTASAFF.

The chain has TRBV2 and TRBJ1-1, with unresolved D. Germline V CDR1 and CDR2: SNHLY, FYNNEI. V lost 6 bases and J lost 7, with 21 bases in between. CDR3 length: 15 amino acids. The CDR3 protein is CASSPRRPPEDEAFF. DNA of the CDR3: TGTGCCAGCAGCCCGCGGCGGCCCCCAGAGGATGAAGCTTTCTTT.

The V gene is TRBV7-9, the J gene TRBJ2-7, with D possibly matching TRBD1 (5 bases). Per the germline V gene, CDR1 is SEHNR and CDR2 is FQNEAQ (reference sequence). The CDR3 spans 13 residues. Trimming left V 1 base short and J 5 bases short, with 9 bases between. The CDR3 region has the DNA TGTGCCAGCAGCTTAGGGACAACCCACGAGCAGTACTTC. Its translation is CASSLGTTHEQYF.

This chain links TRBV4-2 with TRBJ2-7; TRBD2 is a possible D gene (6 bases). Germline loops: CDR1 LGHNA, CDR2 YNFKEQ. The ends were cut back, 1 base at V and 3 bases at J, with 16 bases in the middle. This CDR3 spans 16 amino acids. The CDR3 sequence: CASSQVRGSGIYEQYF. The CDR3 DNA follows: TGTGCCAGCAGCCAAGTCCGGGGGAGCGGAATCTACGAGCAGTACTTC.

The rearrangement joins TRBV2 to TRBJ2-5, with D possibly TRBD2 on 6 matching bases. Germline-derived CDR1 and CDR2 are SNHLY and FYNNEI. The CDR3 consists of 13 residues. The V and J ends lost 8 bases and 3 bases respectively, with 13 bases between them. This CDR3 reads CASVLPGEETQYF. CDR3 nucleotide sequence: TGTGCCAGCGTCCTTCCGGGAGAAGAGACCCAGTACTTC. The full variable domain, in which reference TRBV2 and TRBJ2-5 provide the parts outside the CDR3, is EPEVTQTPSHQVTQMGQEVILRCVPISNHLYFYWYRQILGQKVEFLVSFYNNEISEKSEIFDDQFSVERPDGSNFTLKIRSTKLEDSAMYFCASVLPGEETQYFGPGTRLLVL.

V usage is TRBV4-1 and J usage is TRBJ2-4; D ambiguous. Trimming shortened V by 0 bases and J by 1 base, and 16 bases separated the two germline ends. CDR3 length: 18 amino acids. Germline CDR1 MGHRA, CDR2 YSYEKL. The CDR3 is CASSQDRRSNRAKNIQYF. The CDR3 DNA is TGCGCCAGCAGCCAAGATCGTCGGAGCAACCGGGCCAAAAACATTCAGTACTTC.

The gene calls are TRBV18 and TRBJ2-5; 8 nucleotides match TRBD1. This CDR3 has 15 amino acids. Germline V lookup: CDR1 KGHSH, CDR2 LQKENI. The V gene end was trimmed by 2 bases and the J gene end by 5 bases; junction bases not matched to a gene: 7. The DNA for the CDR3 is TGTGCCAGCTCACCAGAGGACAGGGTACCCGAGACCCAGTACTTC. As protein: CASSPEDRVPETQYF.

CDR3 sequence reads: CASSGQGTHNSPLHF. CDR3 nucleotides: TGTGCCAGCAGCGGACAGGGTACCCATAATTCACCCCTCCACTTT. The chain recombines TRBV9 with TRBJ1-6, with 7 bases identical to TRBD1. V was clipped by 3 bases and J by 5 bases; unmatched bases: 5. Germline-derived CDR1 and CDR2 are SGDLS and YYNGEE. CDR3 length equals 15 residues.

This clone was recorded a few times. The chain has TRBV2 and TRBJ1-4, with a possible D match to TRBD1 (5 bases). V gave up 1 base and J gave up 7 bases, with 7 bases separating them. Germline V lookup: CDR1 SNHLY, CDR2 FYNNEI. The CDR3 loop spans 13 amino acids. The CDR3 reads CASSEEGPEKLFF. CDR3 DNA sequence: TGTGCCAGCAGTGAAGAGGGGCCTGAAAAACTGTTTTTT.

Only one count was recorded for this clone. This chain links TRBV30 with TRBJ1-5; D is possibly TRBD1 (6 bases). This CDR3 has 15 amino acids. V was cut by 5 bases and J by 7 bases, with 21 bases left in between. Germline V gene data show CDR1 as GTSNPN and CDR2 as SVGIG (reference sequence). CDR3 region: CAWYGGGRMGQPQHF. CDR3 nucleotides: TGTGCCTGGTACGGGGGGGGGCGGATGGGCCAGCCCCAGCATTTT.

This chain uses TRBV11-2 with TRBJ2-3; 8 bases line up with TRBD1. The germline gives CDR1 SGHAT, CDR2 FQNNGV. Trimming cost V 0 bases and J 4 bases; bases outside gene matches: 6. There are 16 residues in the CDR3. The CDR3 nucleotides read TGTGCCAGCAGCTTAGATCTTGGACAGGGTCCAGATACGCAGTATTTT. Its translation: CASSLDLGQGPDTQYF.

This clone has a handful of counts. The CDR3 DNA reads TGTGCCAGCAGTTTTTCGATGGCAGTGAAAAACTATGGCTACACCTTC. Its protein is CASSFSMAVKNYGYTF. The V and J genes are TRBV28 and TRBJ1-2; D unresolved. CDR1 is MDHEN, CDR2 SYDVKM, per germline. Trimming removed 3 bases from V and 2 bases from J, with 16 bases in between. CDR3 length: 16 amino acids.